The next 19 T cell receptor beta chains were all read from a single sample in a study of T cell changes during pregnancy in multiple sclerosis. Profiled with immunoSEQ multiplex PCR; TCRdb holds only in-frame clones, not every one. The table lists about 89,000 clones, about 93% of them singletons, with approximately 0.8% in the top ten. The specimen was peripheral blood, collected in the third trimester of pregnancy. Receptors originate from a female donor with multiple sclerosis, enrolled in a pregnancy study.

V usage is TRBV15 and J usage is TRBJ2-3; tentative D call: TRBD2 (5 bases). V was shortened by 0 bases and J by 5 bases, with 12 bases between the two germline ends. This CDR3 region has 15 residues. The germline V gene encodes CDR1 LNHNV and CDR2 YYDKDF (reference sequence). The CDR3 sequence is CATSREKGRGDTQYF. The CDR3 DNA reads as TGTGCCACCAGCAGAGAAAAAGGGAGAGGAGATACGCAGTATTTT.

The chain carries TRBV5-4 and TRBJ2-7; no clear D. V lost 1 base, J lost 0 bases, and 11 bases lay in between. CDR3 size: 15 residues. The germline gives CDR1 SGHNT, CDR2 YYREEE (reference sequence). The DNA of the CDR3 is TGTGCCAGCAGCTTGATTGGTAGTCACTCCTACGAGCAGTACTTC. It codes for CASSLIGSHSYEQYF.

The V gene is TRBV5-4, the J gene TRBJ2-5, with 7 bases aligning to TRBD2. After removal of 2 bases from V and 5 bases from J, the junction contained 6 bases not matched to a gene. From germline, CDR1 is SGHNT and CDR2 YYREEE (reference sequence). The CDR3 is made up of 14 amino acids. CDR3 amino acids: CASSLPGGRETQYF. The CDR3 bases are TGTGCCAGCAGCTTACCCGGGGGGAGGGAGACCCAGTACTTC.

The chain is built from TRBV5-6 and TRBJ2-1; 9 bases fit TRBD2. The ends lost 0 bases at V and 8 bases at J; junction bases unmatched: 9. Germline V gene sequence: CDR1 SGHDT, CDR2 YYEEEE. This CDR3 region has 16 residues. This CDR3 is CASSLEWGLAQDEQFF. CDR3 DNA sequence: TGTGCCAGCAGCTTGGAATGGGGACTAGCTCAAGATGAGCAGTTCTTC.

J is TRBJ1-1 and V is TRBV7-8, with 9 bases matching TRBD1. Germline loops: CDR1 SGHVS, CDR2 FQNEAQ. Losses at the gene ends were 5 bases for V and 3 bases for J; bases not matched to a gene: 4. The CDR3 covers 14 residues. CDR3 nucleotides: TGTGCCAGCAGCAGGGGACAGGGTTACACTGAAGCTTTCTTT. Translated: CASSRGQGYTEAFF.

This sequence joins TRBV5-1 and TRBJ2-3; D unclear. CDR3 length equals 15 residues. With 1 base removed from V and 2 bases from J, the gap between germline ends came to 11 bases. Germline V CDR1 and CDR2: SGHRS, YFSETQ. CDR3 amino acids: CASSLMGHATDTQYF. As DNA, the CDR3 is TGCGCCAGCAGCTTGATGGGCCACGCCACAGATACGCAGTATTTT.

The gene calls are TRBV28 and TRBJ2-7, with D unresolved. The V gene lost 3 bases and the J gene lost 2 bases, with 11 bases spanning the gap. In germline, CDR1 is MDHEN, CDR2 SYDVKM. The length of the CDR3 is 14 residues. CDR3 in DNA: TGTGCCAGCAGTTTGGCGGTGACCCCCTACGAGCAGTACTTC. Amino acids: CASSLAVTPYEQYF.

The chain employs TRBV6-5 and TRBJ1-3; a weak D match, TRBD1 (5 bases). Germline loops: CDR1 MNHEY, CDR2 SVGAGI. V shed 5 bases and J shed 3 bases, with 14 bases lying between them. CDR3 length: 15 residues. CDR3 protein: CASSRNPGGGNTIYF. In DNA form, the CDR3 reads TGTGCCAGCAGTCGGAACCCCGGGGGTGGAAACACCATATATTTT.

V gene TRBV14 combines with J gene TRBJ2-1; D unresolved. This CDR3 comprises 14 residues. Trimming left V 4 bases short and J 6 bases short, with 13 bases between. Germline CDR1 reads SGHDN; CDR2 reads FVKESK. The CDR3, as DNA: TGTGCCAGCAGCCCTCTATCGATCACCAATGAGCAGTTCTTC. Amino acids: CASSPLSITNEQFF.

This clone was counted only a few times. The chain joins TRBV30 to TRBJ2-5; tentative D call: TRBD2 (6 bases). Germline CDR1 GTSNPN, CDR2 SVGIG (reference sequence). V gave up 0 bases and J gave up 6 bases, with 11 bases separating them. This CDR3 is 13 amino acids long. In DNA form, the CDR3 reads TGTGCCTGGAGTGTACGGGGGAAGAAGACCCAGTACTTC. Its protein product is CAWSVRGKKTQYF. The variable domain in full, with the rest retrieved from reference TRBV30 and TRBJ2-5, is SQTIHQWPATLVQPVGSPLSLECTVEGTSNPNLYWYRQAAGRGLQLLFYSVGIGQISSEVPQNLSASRPQDRQFILSSKKLLLSDSGFYLCAWSVRGKKTQYFGPGTRLLVL.

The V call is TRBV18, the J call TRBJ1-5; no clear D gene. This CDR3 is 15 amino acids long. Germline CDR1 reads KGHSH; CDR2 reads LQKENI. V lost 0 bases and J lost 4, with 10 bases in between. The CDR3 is CASSPPNAGNQPQHF. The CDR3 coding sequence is TGTGCCAGCTCACCACCGAATGCAGGTAATCAGCCCCAGCATTTT. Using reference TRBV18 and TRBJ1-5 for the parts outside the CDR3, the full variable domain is NAGVMQNPRHLVRRRGQEARLRCSPMKGHSHVYWYRQLPEEGLKFMVYLQKENIIDESGMPKERFSAEFPKEGPSILRIQQVVRGDSAAYFCASSPPNAGNQPQHFGDGTRLSIL.

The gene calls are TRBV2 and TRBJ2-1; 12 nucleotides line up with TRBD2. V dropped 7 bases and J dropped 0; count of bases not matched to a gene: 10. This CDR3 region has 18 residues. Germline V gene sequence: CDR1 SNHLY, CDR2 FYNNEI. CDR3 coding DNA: TGTGCCAGCAAGGGGCTAGCGGGAGGGATAAGCTCCTACAATGAGCAGTTCTTC. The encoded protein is CASKGLAGGISSYNEQFF.

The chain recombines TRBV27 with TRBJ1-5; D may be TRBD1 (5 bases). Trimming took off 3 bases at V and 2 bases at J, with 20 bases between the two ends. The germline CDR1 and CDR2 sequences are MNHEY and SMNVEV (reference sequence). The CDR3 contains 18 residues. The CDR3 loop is CASSFRVELGIGNQPQHF. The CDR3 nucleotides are TGTGCCAGCAGTTTCAGGGTCGAGCTTGGGATCGGCAATCAGCCCCAGCATTTT.

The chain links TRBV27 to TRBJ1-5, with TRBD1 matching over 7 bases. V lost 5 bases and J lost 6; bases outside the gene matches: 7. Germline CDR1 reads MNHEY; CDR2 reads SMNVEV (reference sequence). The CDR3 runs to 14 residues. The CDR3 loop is CASSPRQGTQPQHF. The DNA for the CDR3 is TGTGCCAGCAGTCCACGACAGGGCACTCAGCCCCAGCATTTT.

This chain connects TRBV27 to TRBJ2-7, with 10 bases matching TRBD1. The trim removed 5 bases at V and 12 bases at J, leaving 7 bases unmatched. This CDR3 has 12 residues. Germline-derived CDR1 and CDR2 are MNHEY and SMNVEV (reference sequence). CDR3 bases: TGTGCCAGCAGTCCTGGACAGGGGGTTTGGTACTTC. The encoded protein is CASSPGQGVWYF.

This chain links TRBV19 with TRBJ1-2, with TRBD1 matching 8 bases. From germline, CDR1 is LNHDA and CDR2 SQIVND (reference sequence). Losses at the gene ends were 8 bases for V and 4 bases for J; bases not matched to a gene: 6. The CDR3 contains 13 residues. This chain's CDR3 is CASADRASYGYTF. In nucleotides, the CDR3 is TGTGCCAGTGCGGACAGGGCCTCCTATGGCTACACCTTC.

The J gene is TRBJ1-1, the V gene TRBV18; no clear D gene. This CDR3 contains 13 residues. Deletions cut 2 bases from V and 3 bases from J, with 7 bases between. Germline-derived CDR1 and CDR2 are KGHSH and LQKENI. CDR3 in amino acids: CASSPRQDTEAFF. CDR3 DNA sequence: TGTGCCAGCTCACCAAGGCAGGACACTGAAGCTTTCTTT.

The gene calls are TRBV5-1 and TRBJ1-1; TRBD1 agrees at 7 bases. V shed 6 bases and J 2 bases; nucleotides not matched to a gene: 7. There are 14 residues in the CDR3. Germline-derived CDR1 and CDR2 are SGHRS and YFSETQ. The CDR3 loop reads CASTPTGTNTEAFF. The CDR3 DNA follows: TGCGCCAGCACCCCGACAGGGACCAACACTGAAGCTTTCTTT.

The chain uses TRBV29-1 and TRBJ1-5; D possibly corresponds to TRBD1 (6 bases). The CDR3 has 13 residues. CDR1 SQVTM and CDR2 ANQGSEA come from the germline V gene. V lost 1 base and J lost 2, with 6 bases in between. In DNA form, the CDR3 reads TGCAGCGTTGAAGGACAGGGCAATCAGCCCCAGCATTTT. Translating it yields CSVEGQGNQPQHF.